A selection of T cell receptor beta chains follows, all from one sample in a study of cytomegalovirus exposure and HLA in healthy donors. Measured with immunoSEQ multiplex PCR; TCRdb has only the in-frame clones, and not every one. The top ten hold 0.51% of the sample, which has around 130,000 clones, over 75% seen once. Sequencing was carried out using PBMCs. All receptors derive from a woman in her 40s in good health and CMV-seronegative. CDR3s include the opening cysteine and the closing phenylalanine or tryptophan. Fields, in order: CDR3 protein, CDR3 DNA, V gene, D gene, J gene, clone size. The D gene is left open where the match is weak. Expanded clones are given a class, and other clones once, few, many or no size at all.

CASSYSISGGSTEAFF,TGTGCCAGCAGTTACTCGATTTCTGGGGGGAGCACTGAAGCTTTCTTT,TRBV6-5,.,TRBJ1-1,.
CASSLRGRAGETQYF,TGTGCCAGCAGCTTAAGAGGGAGGGCCGGGGAGACCCAGTACTTC,TRBV7-9,TRBD2,TRBJ2-5,.
CASTYSGSYNEQFF,TGTGCCAGCACCTATAGCGGGTCCTACAATGAGCAGTTCTTC,TRBV11-3,TRBD2,TRBJ2-1,.
CASSLGLSGYEQYF,TGTGCCAGCAGCTTAGGTTTGAGCGGCTACGAGCAGTACTTC,TRBV7-9,.,TRBJ2-7,few
CAGGRGHEQYF,TGTGCCGGAGGGCGTGGGCACGAGCAGTACTTC,TRBV6-1,.,TRBJ2-7,.
CASSDGLAGEGTPYEQYF,TGTGCCAGCAGTGATGGGCTAGCGGGAGAAGGGACCCCCTACGAGCAGTACTTC,TRBV6-1,TRBD2,TRBJ2-7,.
CASSLVGLGRGTEAFF,TGTGCCAGCAGCTTAGTTGGTCTTGGTAGGGGCACTGAAGCTTTCTTT,TRBV7-8,.,TRBJ1-1,.
CASSLVGLAGGREQFF,TGTGCCAGCAGCTTGGTAGGCCTAGCGGGAGGACGGGAGCAGTTCTTC,TRBV5-4,TRBD2,TRBJ2-1,few
CASSLIGGDTEAFF,TGTGCCAGCAGCTTGATAGGGGGTGACACTGAAGCTTTCTTT,TRBV5-8,.,TRBJ1-1,.
CASSRGTSGRAGELFF,TGTGCCAGCAGCCGAGGGACTAGCGGGAGGGCCGGGGAGCTGTTTTTT,TRBV4-2,TRBD2,TRBJ2-2,.
CASSSYRGHSGNTIYF,TGTGCCAGCAGCTCCTACAGGGGCCACTCTGGAAACACCATATATTTT,TRBV7-2,TRBD1,TRBJ1-3,.
CASLSGTDTQYF,TGTGCCAGCCTCAGCGGCACAGATACGCAGTATTTT,TRBV5-6,.,TRBJ2-3,.
CASSPPGRGDLYEQYF,TGTGCCAGCAGCCCTCCCGGCAGGGGGGACCTTTACGAGCAGTACTTC,TRBV7-6,.,TRBJ2-7,.
CASSSPEDSPLHF,TGTGCCAGCAGCTCCCCCGAGGATTCACCCCTCCACTTT,TRBV7-9,.,TRBJ1-6,.
CASGSYGETGGYTF,TGTGCTAGTGGTTCGTATGGGGAGACTGGGGGCTACACCTTC,TRBV12-5,.,TRBJ1-2,.
CASSLGGPGASYEQYF,TGTGCCAGCAGCTTAGGGGGGCCAGGCGCATCCTACGAGCAGTACTTC,TRBV7-6,.,TRBJ2-7,.
CASSAREGEVGYEQYF,TGTGCCAGCAGCGCCCGGGAGGGGGAAGTGGGGTACGAGCAGTACTTC,TRBV7-9,TRBD2,TRBJ2-7,.
CASSLWGRDQPQHF,TGTGCCAGCAGCTTGTGGGGCAGGGATCAGCCCCAGCATTTT,TRBV7-9,.,TRBJ1-5,.
CASSQGGLSNEKLFF,TGTGCCAGCTCACAGGGGGGGCTGTCTAATGAAAAACTGTTTTTT,TRBV18,.,TRBJ1-4,.
CASSFFPSGSIEQFF,TGTGCCAGCAGCTTCTTCCCTAGCGGGAGTATTGAGCAGTTCTTC,TRBV5-5,TRBD2,TRBJ2-1,.
CAWSVLQGGYEQYF,TGTGCCTGGAGTGTTCTCCAGGGGGGCTACGAGCAGTACTTC,TRBV30,.,TRBJ2-7,.
CARVGLAGGETQYF,TGTGCCAGAGTGGGACTAGCGGGAGGAGAGACCCAGTACTTC,TRBV2,TRBD2,TRBJ2-5,.
CAIREGQLSYEQYF,TGTGCCATCAGGGAGGGACAGCTTTCCTACGAGCAGTACTTC,TRBV10-3,.,TRBJ2-7,.
CATSRDSFAGFSYEQYF,TGTGCCACCAGCAGAGATTCATTTGCGGGGTTTTCCTACGAGCAGTACTTC,TRBV15,.,TRBJ2-7,once
CAISEQGPGANVLTF,TGTGCCATCAGTGAGCAGGGTCCTGGGGCCAACGTCCTGACTTTC,TRBV10-3,.,TRBJ2-6,.
CAWSGQSGFMGGGNEKLFF,TGTGCCTGGAGCGGACAGTCCGGGTTTATGGGGGGGGGTAATGAAAAACTGTTTTTT,TRBV30,.,TRBJ1-4,.
CAISGSNEQFF,TGTGCCATTAGCGGGAGTAATGAGCAGTTCTTC,TRBV5-4,TRBD2,TRBJ2-1,.
CASREIVAYEQYF,TGTGCCAGCAGGGAGATCGTCGCCTACGAGCAGTACTTC,TRBV2,.,TRBJ2-7,.
CASSLRGRWYEQYF,TGTGCCAGCAGTTTAAGGGGGAGATGGTACGAGCAGTACTTC,TRBV28,.,TRBJ2-7,.
CASSLAGVSDTQYF,TGTGCCAGCAGCTTGGCGGGAGTGTCAGATACGCAGTATTTT,TRBV7-9,TRBD2,TRBJ2-3,.
CASSQTGGRNGNEQFF,TGCGCCAGCAGCCAAACAGGGGGCCGGAATGGCAATGAGCAGTTCTTC,TRBV4-1,TRBD1,TRBJ2-1,.
CASSVGGLAGVSTGELFF,TGTGCCAGCAGCGTAGGGGGACTAGCCGGAGTCAGCACCGGGGAGCTGTTTTTT,TRBV11-3,TRBD2,TRBJ2-2,.
CASGSGQDTEAFF,TGTGCCAGCGGATCGGGACAGGACACTGAAGCTTTCTTT,TRBV28,TRBD1,TRBJ1-1,.
CASSPTGLAGYEQYF,TGTGCCAGCAGCCCGACCGGACTAGCGGGCTACGAGCAGTACTTC,TRBV7-9,TRBD2,TRBJ2-7,once
CASSPPTSGIYNEQFF,TGCGCCAGCAGCCCACCTACTAGCGGGATCTACAATGAGCAGTTCTTC,TRBV5-1,TRBD2,TRBJ2-1,.
CASSEAPAGLYEQYF,TGTGCCAGCAGTGAAGCCCCGGCAGGGCTTTACGAGCAGTACTTC,TRBV6-1,.,TRBJ2-7,once